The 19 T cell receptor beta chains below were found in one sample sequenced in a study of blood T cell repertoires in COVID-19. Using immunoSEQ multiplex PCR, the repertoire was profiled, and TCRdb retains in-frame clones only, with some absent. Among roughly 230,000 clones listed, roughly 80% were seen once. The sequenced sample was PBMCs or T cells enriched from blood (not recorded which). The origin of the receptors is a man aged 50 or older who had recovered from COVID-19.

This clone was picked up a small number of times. The CDR3 DNA reads TGTGCCAGCAGCGTAGAAGACAAAGAAGCTTTCTTT. Residues: CASSVEDKEAFF. The J gene is TRBJ1-1, the V gene TRBV9; D is unclear. V lost 0 bases, J lost 8 bases, and 8 bases lay in between. This CDR3 comprises 12 residues. CDR1 SGDLS and CDR2 YYNGEE come from the germline V gene. The whole variable domain, remainder taken from reference TRBV9 and TRBJ1-1, is DSGVTQTPKHLITATGQRVTLRCSPRSGDLSVYWYQQSLDQGLQFLIQYYNGEERAKGNILERFSAQQFPDLHSELNLSSLELGDSALYFCASSVEDKEAFFGQGTRLTVV.

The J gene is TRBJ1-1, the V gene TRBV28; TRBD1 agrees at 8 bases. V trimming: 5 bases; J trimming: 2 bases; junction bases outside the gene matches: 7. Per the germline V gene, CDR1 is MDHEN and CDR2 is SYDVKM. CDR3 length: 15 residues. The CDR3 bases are TGTGCCAGCAGTAAGCGACAGGGGCGCAACACTGAAGCTTTCTTT. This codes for CASSKRQGRNTEAFF.

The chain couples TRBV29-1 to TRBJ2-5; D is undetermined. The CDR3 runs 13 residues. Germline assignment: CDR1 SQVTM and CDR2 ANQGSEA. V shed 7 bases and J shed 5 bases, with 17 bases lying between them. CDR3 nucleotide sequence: TGCAGCGGGAGTCGAGTATCTGGGGAGACCCAGTACTTC. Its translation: CSGSRVSGETQYF. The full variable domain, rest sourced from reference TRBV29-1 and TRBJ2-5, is SAVISQKPSRDICQRGTSLTIQCQVDSQVTMMFWYRQQPGQSLTLIATANQGSEATYESGFVIDKFPISRPNLTFSTLTVSNMSPEDSSIYLCSGSRVSGETQYFGPGTRLLVL.

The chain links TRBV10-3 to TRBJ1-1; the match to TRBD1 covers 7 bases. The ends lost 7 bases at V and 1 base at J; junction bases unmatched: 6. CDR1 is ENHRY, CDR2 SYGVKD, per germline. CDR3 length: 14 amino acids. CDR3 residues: CAIKRDSRNTEAFF. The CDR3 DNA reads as TGTGCCATCAAACGGGACAGCAGGAACACTGAAGCTTTCTTT.

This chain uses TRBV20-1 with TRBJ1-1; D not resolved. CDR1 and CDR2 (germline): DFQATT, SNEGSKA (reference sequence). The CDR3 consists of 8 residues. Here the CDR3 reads CRAGFAFF. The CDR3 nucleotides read TGCCGGGCGGGTTTCGCTTTCTTT.

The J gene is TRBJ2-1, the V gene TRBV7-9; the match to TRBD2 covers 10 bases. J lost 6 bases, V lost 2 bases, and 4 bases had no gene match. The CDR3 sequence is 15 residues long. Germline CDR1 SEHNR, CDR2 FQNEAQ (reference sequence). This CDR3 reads CASSLTGLAVNEQFF. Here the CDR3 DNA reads TGTGCCAGCAGCTTAACCGGACTAGCGGTCAATGAGCAGTTCTTC.

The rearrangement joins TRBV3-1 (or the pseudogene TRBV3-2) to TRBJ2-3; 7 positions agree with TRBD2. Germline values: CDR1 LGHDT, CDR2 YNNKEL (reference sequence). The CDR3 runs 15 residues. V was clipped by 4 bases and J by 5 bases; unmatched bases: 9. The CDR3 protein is CASSPESGAGDTQYF. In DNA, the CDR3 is TGTGCCAGCAGCCCCGAGAGCGGGGCCGGAGATACGCAGTATTTT.

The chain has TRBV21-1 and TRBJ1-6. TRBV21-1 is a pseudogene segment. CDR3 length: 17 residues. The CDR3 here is CASSKGEGRVDNSPLHF. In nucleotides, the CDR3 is TGTGCCAGCAGCAAAGGGGAGGGGAGGGTAGATAATTCACCCCTCCACTTT.

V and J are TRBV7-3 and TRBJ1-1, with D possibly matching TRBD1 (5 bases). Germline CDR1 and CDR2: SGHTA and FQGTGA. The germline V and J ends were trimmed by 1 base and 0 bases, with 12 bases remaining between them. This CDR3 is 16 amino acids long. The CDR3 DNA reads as TGTGCCAGCAGCTTAAGGCGTTCAGGGCTGAACACTGAAGCTTTCTTT. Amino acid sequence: CASSLRRSGLNTEAFF.

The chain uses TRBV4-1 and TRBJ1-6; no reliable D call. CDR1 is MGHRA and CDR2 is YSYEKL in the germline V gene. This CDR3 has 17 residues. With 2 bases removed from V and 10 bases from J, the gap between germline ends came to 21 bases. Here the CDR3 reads CASSQLFTGGFESPLHF. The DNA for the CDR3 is TGCGCCAGCAGCCAATTATTTACGGGAGGGTTTGAGTCACCCCTCCACTTT.

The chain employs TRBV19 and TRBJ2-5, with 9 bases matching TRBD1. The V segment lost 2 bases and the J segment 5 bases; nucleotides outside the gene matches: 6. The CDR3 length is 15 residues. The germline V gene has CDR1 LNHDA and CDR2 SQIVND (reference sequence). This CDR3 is CASSIWDREDETQYF. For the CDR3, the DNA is TGTGCCAGTAGTATATGGGACAGGGAAGATGAGACCCAGTACTTC.

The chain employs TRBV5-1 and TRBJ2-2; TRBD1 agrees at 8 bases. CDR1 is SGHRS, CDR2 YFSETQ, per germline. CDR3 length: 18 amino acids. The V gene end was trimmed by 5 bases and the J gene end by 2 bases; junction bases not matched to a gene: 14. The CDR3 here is CASRPSRDRRSNTGELFF. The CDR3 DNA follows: TGCGCCAGCAGACCCTCCCGGGACAGGAGAAGTAACACCGGGGAGCTGTTTTTT.

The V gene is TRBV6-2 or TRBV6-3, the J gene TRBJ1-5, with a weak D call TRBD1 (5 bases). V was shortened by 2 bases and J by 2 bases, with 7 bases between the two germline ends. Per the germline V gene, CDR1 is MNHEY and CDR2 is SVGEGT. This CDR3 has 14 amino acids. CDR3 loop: CASSYGGGNQPQHF. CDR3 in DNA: TGTGCCAGCAGTTACGGGGGGGGCAATCAGCCCCAGCATTTT.

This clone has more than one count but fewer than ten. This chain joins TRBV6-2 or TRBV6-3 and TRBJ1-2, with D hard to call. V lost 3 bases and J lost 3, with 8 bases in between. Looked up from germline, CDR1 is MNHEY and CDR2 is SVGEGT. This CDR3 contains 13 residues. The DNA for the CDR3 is TGTGCCAGCAGTTATGGACTCCACTATGGCTACACCTTC. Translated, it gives CASSYGLHYGYTF.

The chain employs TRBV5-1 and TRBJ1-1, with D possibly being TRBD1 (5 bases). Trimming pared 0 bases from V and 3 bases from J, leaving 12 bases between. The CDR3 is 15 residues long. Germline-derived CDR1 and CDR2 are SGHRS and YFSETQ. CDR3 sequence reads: CASSLVPGRDTEAFF. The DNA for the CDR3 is TGCGCCAGCAGCTTGGTGCCAGGGAGGGACACTGAAGCTTTCTTT.

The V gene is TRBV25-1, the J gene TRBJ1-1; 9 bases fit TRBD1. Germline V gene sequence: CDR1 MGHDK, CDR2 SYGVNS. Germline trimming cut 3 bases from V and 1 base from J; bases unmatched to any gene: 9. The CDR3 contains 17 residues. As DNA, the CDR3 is TGTGCCAGCAGTGACTACGGACAGGGGTTAGGGAACACTGAAGCTTTCTTT. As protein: CASSDYGQGLGNTEAFF.

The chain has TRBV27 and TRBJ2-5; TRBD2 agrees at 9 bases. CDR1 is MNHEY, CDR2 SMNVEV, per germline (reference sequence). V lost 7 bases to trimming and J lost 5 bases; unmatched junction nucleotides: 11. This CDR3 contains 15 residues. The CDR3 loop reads CASNPRRGGRETQYF. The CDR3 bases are TGTGCCAGCAACCCTCGGCGGGGGGGCCGGGAGACCCAGTACTTC.

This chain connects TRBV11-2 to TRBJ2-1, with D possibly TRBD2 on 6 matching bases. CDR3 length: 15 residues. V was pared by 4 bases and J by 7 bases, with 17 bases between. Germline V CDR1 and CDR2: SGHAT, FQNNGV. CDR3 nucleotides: TGTGCCAGCAGCTCCCCGGGGGACGGGGCGAATGAGCAGTTCTTC. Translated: CASSSPGDGANEQFF.

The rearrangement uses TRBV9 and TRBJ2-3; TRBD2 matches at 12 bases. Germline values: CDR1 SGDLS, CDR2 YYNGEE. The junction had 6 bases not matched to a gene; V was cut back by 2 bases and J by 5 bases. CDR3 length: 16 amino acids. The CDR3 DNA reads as TGTGCCAGCAGCGTGCTAGCGGGGGGGCCTAGAGATACGCAGTATTTT. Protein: CASSVLAGGPRDTQYF. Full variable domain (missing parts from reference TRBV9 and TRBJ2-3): DSGVTQTPKHLITATGQRVTLRCSPRSGDLSVYWYQQSLDQGLQFLIQYYNGEERAKGNILERFSAQQFPDLHSELNLSSLELGDSALYFCASSVLAGGPRDTQYFGPGTRLTVL.